A selection of T cell receptor beta chains follows, all from one sample in a study of shared clonotypes between healthy human individuals. Sequencing used immunoSEQ multiplex PCR; TCRdb keeps in-frame clones, though not all of them. The sample has roughly 510,000 clones, over 75% seen once. The sequenced sample was PBMCs. All receptors derive from a woman aged 35 to 49 in good health. Some clones in this sample may be carry-over from other donors' samples. Each CDR3 is given with its conserved first and last residue. D genes are given only for firm matches. The size entry is marked missing in some rows and otherwise reads once, few, many or a size class.

d_gene: TRBD1
j_gene: TRBJ2-7
v_gene: TRBV18
len: 15
abundance: once
CDR3aa: CASSPRTGNSYEQYF
CDR3nt: TGTGCCAGCTCACCTCGGACAGGGAACTCCTACGAGCAGTACTTC

d_gene: NA
j_gene: TRBJ2-3
v_gene: TRBV7-2
len: 12
abundance: NA
CDR3aa: CASSTYTDTQYF
CDR3nt: TGTGCCAGCAGCACCTACACAGATACGCAGTATTTT

d_gene: TRBD2
j_gene: TRBJ2-5
v_gene: TRBV30
len: 15
abundance: NA
CDR3aa: CAWSVRLAGGETQYF
CDR3nt: TGTGCCTGGAGTGTCCGGTTAGCGGGAGGAGAGACCCAGTACTTC

d_gene: NA
j_gene: TRBJ1-2
v_gene: TRBV5-1
len: 15
abundance: NA
CDR3aa: CASSFEGLTNYGYTF
CDR3nt: TGCGCCAGCAGCTTCGAGGGGCTTACTAACTATGGCTACACCTTC

d_gene: TRBD1
j_gene: TRBJ2-7
v_gene: TRBV18
len: 14
abundance: NA
CDR3aa: CASSPPTGGYEQYF
CDR3nt: TGTGCCAGCTCACCACCGACAGGGGGCTACGAGCAGTACTTC

d_gene: NA
j_gene: TRBJ2-2
v_gene: TRBV6-4
len: 14
abundance: many
CDR3aa: CASSDSGVTGELFF
CDR3nt: TGTGCCAGCAGTGACTCCGGCGTGACCGGGGAGCTGTTTTTT

d_gene: TRBD2
j_gene: TRBJ2-2
v_gene: TRBV28
len: 14
abundance: NA
CDR3aa: CASSLAGVAGELFF
CDR3nt: TGTGCCAGCAGTTTGGCGGGAGTGGCCGGGGAGCTGTTTTTT

d_gene: NA
j_gene: TRBJ2-1
v_gene: TRBV14
len: 13
abundance: NA
CDR3aa: CASSLGLYNEQFF
CDR3nt: TGTGCCAGCAGCCTCGGACTTTACAATGAGCAGTTCTTC

d_gene: NA
j_gene: TRBJ2-7
v_gene: TRBV18
len: 14
abundance: few
CDR3aa: CASSEGRVSDEQYF
CDR3nt: TGTGCCAGCTCCGAAGGACGGGTCTCCGACGAGCAGTACTTC

d_gene: NA
j_gene: TRBJ1-4
v_gene: TRBV7-2
len: 16
abundance: NA
CDR3aa: CASSHTPGPSGEKLFF
CDR3nt: TGTGCCAGCAGCCATACACCGGGTCCCTCGGGTGAAAAACTGTTTTTT

d_gene: NA
j_gene: TRBJ2-1
v_gene: TRBV27
len: 13
abundance: NA
CDR3aa: CASSLSGDNEQFF
CDR3nt: TGTGCCAGCAGTTTATCAGGGGACAATGAGCAGTTCTTC

d_gene: NA
j_gene: TRBJ2-1
v_gene: TRBV11-3
len: 13
abundance: NA
CDR3aa: CASSLYSYNEQFF
CDR3nt: TGTGCCAGCAGCTTATACTCCTACAATGAGCAGTTCTTC

d_gene: NA
j_gene: TRBJ2-3
v_gene: TRBV7-3
len: 14
abundance: NA
CDR3aa: CASSVGVGTDTQYF
CDR3nt: TGTGCCAGCAGCGTAGGGGTGGGGACAGATACGCAGTATTTT

d_gene: TRBD1
j_gene: TRBJ2-3
v_gene: TRBV10-3
len: 14
abundance: NA
CDR3aa: CASGAGTGADTQYF
CDR3nt: TGTGCCAGCGGAGCAGGGACAGGGGCAGATACGCAGTATTTT

d_gene: NA
j_gene: TRBJ1-2
v_gene: TRBV6-4
len: 16
abundance: NA
CDR3aa: CASSEVPGSELYGYTF
CDR3nt: TGTGCCAGCAGTGAAGTCCCGGGGTCGGAGCTCTATGGCTACACCTTC

d_gene: NA
j_gene: TRBJ2-7
v_gene: TRBV10-2
len: 14
abundance: NA
CDR3aa: CASRLADDSYEQYF
CDR3nt: TGCGCCAGCAGACTAGCCGACGACTCCTACGAGCAGTACTTC

d_gene: NA
j_gene: TRBJ2-2
v_gene: TRBV6-4
len: 16
abundance: NA
CDR3aa: CASSVPPMGGTGELFF
CDR3nt: TGTGCCAGCAGTGTCCCCCCAATGGGGGGTACCGGGGAGCTGTTTTTT

d_gene: NA
j_gene: TRBJ1-2
v_gene: TRBV4-1
len: 12
abundance: NA
CDR3aa: CASSQGVGGYTF
CDR3nt: TGCGCCAGCAGCCAAGGCGTGGGTGGCTACACCTTC

d_gene: NA
j_gene: TRBJ2-1
v_gene: TRBV7-3
len: 16
abundance: NA
CDR3aa: CASSPHQSAPGSEQFF
CDR3nt: TGTGCCAGCAGCCCCCACCAGTCGGCCCCTGGGAGTGAGCAGTTCTTC

d_gene: NA
j_gene: TRBJ1-2
v_gene: TRBV6-1
len: 14
abundance: NA
CDR3aa: CASSEGGGHYGYTF
CDR3nt: TGTGCCAGCAGTGAAGGGGGAGGCCACTATGGCTACACCTTC

d_gene: NA
j_gene: TRBJ2-2
v_gene: TRBV11-2
len: 14
abundance: NA
CDR3aa: CASSLGEATGELFF
CDR3nt: TGTGCCAGCAGCTTAGGGGAGGCCACCGGGGAGCTGTTTTTT

d_gene: NA
j_gene: TRBJ1-2
v_gene: TRBV6-6
len: 14
abundance: NA
CDR3aa: CASRPRVTYEGYTF
CDR3nt: TGTGCCAGCAGGCCCAGGGTTACCTATGAGGGCTACACCTTC

d_gene: TRBD2
j_gene: TRBJ2-2
v_gene: TRBV5-6
len: 16
abundance: NA
CDR3aa: CASSWTSGRDTGELFF
CDR3nt: TGTGCCAGCAGCTGGACTAGCGGGAGGGACACCGGGGAGCTGTTTTTT

d_gene: TRBD1
j_gene: TRBJ1-2
v_gene: TRBV4-3
len: 13
abundance: many
CDR3aa: CASSGGQGLGYTF
CDR3nt: TGCGCCAGCAGCGGGGGACAGGGTCTTGGCTACACCTTC

d_gene: NA
j_gene: TRBJ1-3
v_gene: TRBV21-1
len: 15
abundance: once
CDR3aa: CASSKLGEWSGTIYF
CDR3nt: TGTGCCAGCAGCAAATTGGGGGAGTGGAGCGGCACCATATATTTT

d_gene: TRBD1
j_gene: TRBJ1-4
v_gene: TRBV9
len: 16
abundance: NA
CDR3aa: CASSPQRQGSNEKLFF
CDR3nt: TGTGCCAGCAGCCCCCAAAGACAGGGATCTAATGAAAAACTGTTTTTT

d_gene: NA
j_gene: TRBJ2-2
v_gene: TRBV27
len: 13
abundance: NA
CDR3aa: CASSLRVSGELFF
CDR3nt: TGTGCCAGCAGTTTACGGGTTTCCGGGGAGCTGTTTTTT

d_gene: TRBD1
j_gene: TRBJ2-7
v_gene: TRBV5-1
len: 14
abundance: NA
CDR3aa: CASSSGTGYYEQYF
CDR3nt: TGCGCCAGCAGCTCCGGGACAGGGTACTACGAGCAGTACTTC

d_gene: NA
j_gene: TRBJ2-4
v_gene: TRBV15
len: 14
abundance: NA
CDR3aa: CATLKSGAKNIQYF
CDR3nt: TGTGCCACGCTAAAAAGCGGAGCCAAAAACATTCAGTACTTC

d_gene: NA
j_gene: TRBJ1-5
v_gene: TRBV5-1
len: 14
abundance: NA
CDR3aa: CASSLDGLNQPQHF
CDR3nt: TGCGCCAGCAGCTTGGACGGGCTAAATCAGCCCCAGCATTTT

d_gene: NA
j_gene: TRBJ2-5
v_gene: TRBV5-1
len: 15
abundance: NA
CDR3aa: CASRVAGIAQETQYF
CDR3nt: TGCGCCAGCCGGGTGGCGGGAATTGCCCAAGAGACCCAGTACTTC

d_gene: TRBD1
j_gene: TRBJ2-7
v_gene: TRBV5-4
len: 13
abundance: NA
CDR3aa: CASSRDSTYEQYF
CDR3nt: TGTGCCAGCAGCCGGGACAGCACCTACGAGCAGTACTTC

d_gene: TRBD2
j_gene: TRBJ2-7
v_gene: TRBV7-9
len: 14
abundance: NA
CDR3aa: CAGSGGRSSYEQYF
CDR3nt: TGTGCCGGTTCGGGGGGGAGGAGCTCCTACGAGCAGTACTTC

d_gene: TRBD2
j_gene: TRBJ2-7
v_gene: TRBV28
len: 15
abundance: few
CDR3aa: CASSPRLAGAYEQYF
CDR3nt: TGTGCCAGCAGTCCCCGCCTAGCGGGAGCCTACGAGCAGTACTTC

d_gene: NA
j_gene: TRBJ2-4
v_gene: TRBV11-2
len: 14
abundance: NA
CDR3aa: CASQAALAKNIQYF
CDR3nt: TGTGCCAGCCAAGCGGCACTAGCCAAAAACATTCAGTACTTC